This record concerns one T cell receptor beta chain sequence. CDR1 KGHSH and CDR2 LQKENI come from the germline V gene. Trimming left V 1 base short and J 10 bases short, with 19 bases between. The CDR3 totals 15 residues. Per the original methods: Estimated nucleated cell counts came from reference gene primer amplification. Clones were read by immunoSEQ multiplex PCR, and TCRdb kept only the in-frame ones, dropping some. V and J calls and clone size come straight from that table; D and trimming were deduced from the DNA. The sample consists of a few hundred thousand clones, over 75% of them appearing once. The record originates from a study of blood T cell repertoires in COVID-19.

The V and J genes are TRBV18 and TRBJ1-2; unclear D gene. The sequencing sample was made of PBMCs or T cells enriched from blood (not recorded which). This TCR was sampled from a man under 40 who had recovered from COVID-19. The CDR3 DNA sequence: TGTGCCAGCTCACCACACCCACCGCCTCTGAGTCTCTACACCTTC. This encodes CASSPHPPPLSLYTF.